This TCR beta chain came from a study of T cell responses to AZD1222 COVID-19 vaccine (dated by TCRdb to 2020 to 2023). With respect to the entire study: Because spike-specific TCR depth and breadth did not differ between the two schedules, AZD1222 recipients who got a second dose at roughly 4 weeks were pooled with those who got a second dose at roughly 12 weeks. TCR sequencing was performed for approximately 240 trial participants, of whom roughly 200 were given two doses of AZD1222 and roughly 25 were given two doses of MenACWY control vaccine. Enrollment into the trials was organized by age into subgroups of 18-55, 56-69 and 70-plus years, and those subgroups contained approximately 150, 30 and 60 TCR-sequenced participants, respectively.

Interpreted using the paper, the time point label stands for: baseline before first vaccination. Vaccinee samples were obtained from the UK trials COV001 and COV002, which included a single-blind randomized controlled phase 2/3 trial of AZD1222 (ChAdOx1 nCoV-19) in healthy adults. Trial participant PBMC samples were collected at day 0 and day 28 after the second dose for TCRbeta chain sequencing. Ends trimmed: V by 5 bases, J by 6 bases; bases unmatched to a gene: 1. The CDR3 runs 11 amino acids, cysteine and phenylalanine included. Left in the record is the CDR3 DNA by itself, 33 bases read in frame from the first base. The germline V gene specifies SGHDT as CDR1 and YYEEEE as CDR2. The CDR3 regions of human TCRbeta chains were analyzed by immunosequencing. From the authors' description of their analysis: TCRs in the repertoires were compared against a reference library of SARS-CoV-2-specific TCRs that had been generated with the MIRA antigen-specificity platform. Breadth meant the fraction of unique TCRs that were SARS-CoV-2-associated, whereas depth meant the fraction of total T cells that were SARS-CoV-2-associated. Using the MIRA data, each spike-specific TCR was assigned both to the spike region to which the TCR was reactive and to a CD4 or CD8 class. Log10-transformed breadth and depth values were compared by one-way ANOVA with Sidak's multiple comparisons tests. TCRdb carries this immuneACCESS record with in-frame sequences only. Its versions omit some clonotypes, under half of them owing to an unresolved V gene in the studies checked, with the rest unexplained. The DNA was the basis for D and trimming; V, J and clone size are from that table. For this sample there are around 120,000 clones; roughly 86% appear just once. The ten top clones hold about 4.5% of the sample.

The paper's findings and limits, for the study overall: Because no day 14 peak-response samples were available, repertoires were characterized only after the peak T cell response. Participants were mostly white British, with more females than males. The authors suggested clonal diversity may have been underestimated. CD4 TCRs associated with the vaccine covered the entire spike protein, and the dominant responses were in regions 160-218 and 743-854. Conclusions about previously exposed vaccinees are limited, since just a handful of AZD1222 recipients were seropositive for SARS-CoV-2 at baseline. The 56-69-year group was small, and its depth increase did not reach significance, likely because of low power. Spike-specific TCR breadth and depth rose significantly after two AZD1222 doses compared with day 0 and with MenACWY recipients. Epitopes outside the regions mutated in the B.1.351 and B.1.1.7 variants were reportedly recognized by nearly half of the unique spike-specific TCRs.

On this clone itself: Its target antigen remains unknown. No base-level quality is on record; no much larger clone is a single base apart.

The sequence is built from TRBV5-6 and TRBJ2-7, with TRBD1 identical over 8 junction bases. This specimen was peripheral blood, taken on day 0 of AZD1222 vaccination. The sequence came from an adult in good health. The CDR3 region reads CASSTGGEQYF. The sequence in DNA is TGTGCCAGCAGTACAGGGGGCGAGCAGTACTTC.